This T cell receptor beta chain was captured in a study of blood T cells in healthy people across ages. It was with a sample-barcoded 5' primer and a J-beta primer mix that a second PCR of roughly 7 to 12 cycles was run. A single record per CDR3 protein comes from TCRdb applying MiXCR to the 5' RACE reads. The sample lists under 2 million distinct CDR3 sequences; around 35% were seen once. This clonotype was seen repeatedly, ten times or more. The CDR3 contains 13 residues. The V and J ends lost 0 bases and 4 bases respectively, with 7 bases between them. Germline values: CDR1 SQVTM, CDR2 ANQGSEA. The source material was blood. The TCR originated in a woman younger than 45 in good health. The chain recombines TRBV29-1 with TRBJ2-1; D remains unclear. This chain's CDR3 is CSVEDGRYNEQFF. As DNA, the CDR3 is TGCAGCGTTGAAGACGGAAGGTACAATGAGCAGTTCTTC.